This T cell receptor (beta chain) was recorded in a study of graft-versus-host responses after intestinal transplantation. Across the whole study: Multivisceral, liver-intestinal, or isolated intestinal transplants were received by the recipients. Each recipient received anti-thymocyte globulin induction, then tacrolimus and steroids for about three years.

Method: immunoSEQ multiplex PCR; TCRdb's copy keeps in-frame clones and lacks some. Seen here are 1,100 to 1,500 clones, approximately 90% observed once, and the top ten hold 6.5% to 10%. This CDR3 comprises 15 residues. With 2 bases clipped from V and 1 base from J, the junction kept 3 bases outside the gene matches. Germline loops: CDR1 MGHRA, CDR2 YSYEKL. Here the sequenced sample was PBMCs, taken about 35 days after intestinal transplant. The sequence derives from a human patient who received an intestinal transplant, so some T cells may come from the graft donor. The chain uses TRBV4-1 and TRBJ1-1; TRBD1 matches at 8 bases. CDR3 nucleotide sequence: TGCGCCAGCAGCCAAAAACAGGGGGGGAACACTGAAGCTTTCTTT. Translating gives CASSQKQGGNTEAFF.